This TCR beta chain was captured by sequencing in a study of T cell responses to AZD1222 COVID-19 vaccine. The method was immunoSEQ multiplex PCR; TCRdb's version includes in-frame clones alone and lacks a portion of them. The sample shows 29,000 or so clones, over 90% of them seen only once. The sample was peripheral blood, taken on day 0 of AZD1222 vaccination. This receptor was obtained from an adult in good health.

The CDR3 DNA reads TGTGCCAGCAATAAGGTTAATGCAGATTCACCCCTCCACTTT. This sequence encodes CASNKVNADSPLHF. The chain combines TRBV3-1 (or the pseudogene TRBV3-2) with TRBJ1-6; D call uncertain. V was trimmed by 7 bases and J by 8 bases, leaving 15 bases between them. From germline, CDR1 is LGHDT and CDR2 YNNKEL (reference sequence). The CDR3 runs 14 residues.